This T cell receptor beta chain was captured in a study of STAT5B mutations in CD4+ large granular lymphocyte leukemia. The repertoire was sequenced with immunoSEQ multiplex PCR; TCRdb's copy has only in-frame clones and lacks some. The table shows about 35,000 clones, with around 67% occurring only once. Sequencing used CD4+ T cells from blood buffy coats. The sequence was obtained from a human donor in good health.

The CDR3, as DNA: TGTGCCAGCAGCCCTAACCCGGCAGGGAGCTCCTACGAGCAGTACTTC. It codes for CASSPNPAGSSYEQYF. This chain links TRBV7-2 with TRBJ2-7; D is possibly TRBD1 or TRBD2 (5 bases each). Germline loops: CDR1 SGHTA, CDR2 FQGNSA. This CDR3 region has 16 residues. Trimming removed 5 bases from V and 0 bases from J, with 17 bases in between.